This T cell receptor (beta chain) was profiled in a study of neurological immune-mediated disorders. Via MiXCR, TCRdb re-called the 5' RACE reads, giving one row per CDR3 protein. The table lists just under 60,000 distinct CDR3 sequences, 2% to 3% of them singletons. This clonotype has a handful of counts. Germline V lookup: CDR1 SGHTA, CDR2 FQGNSA. V was trimmed by 7 bases and J by 7 bases, leaving 17 bases between them. The CDR3 loop spans 13 amino acids. What was sequenced was PBMCs. This receptor was identified in a man aged 50 or older with multiple sclerosis. The chain combines TRBV7-2 with TRBJ2-7, with D perhaps TRBD1 or TRBD2 (5 bases each). This chain's CDR3 is CASNKQGVREQYF. As DNA, the CDR3 is TGTGCCAGCAACAAGCAGGGAGTACGGGAGCAGTACTTC.